Following are 23 T cell receptor beta chains from one sample sequenced in a study of T-cell reconstitution after alpha-beta-depleted transplantation in children. Notes on the study in general: Hyperexpanded clones declined; after one year, newly produced T cells mostly supplied diversity.

These receptors have no identified antigens. Unique molecular identifiers featured in how the TCRbeta library was prepared. TCRdb independently ran MiXCR on the PCR reads; one entry per CDR3 protein. The sample yields some 300,000 distinct CDR3 sequences, 6% to 10% seen once. Sequenced material: peripheral blood, taken 360 days after TCRalphabeta/CD19-depleted stem cell transplant. These TCRs come from a female patient aged 2-15 years who had a stem cell transplant for Fanconi anemia, so the T cells may come from the graft donor.

The chain couples TRBV14 to TRBJ2-7; no definite D call. Trimming cost V 4 bases and J 7 bases, with 11 bases left between them. Germline CDR1 and CDR2: SGHDN and FVKESK. The CDR3 spans 12 residues. CDR3 nucleotides: TGTGCCAGCAGCCTACGCGTGGGAGAGCAGTACTTC. This codes for CASSLRVGEQYF.

This clonotype showed up many times. This chain joins TRBV7-2 and TRBJ2-7; no clear D. This CDR3 spans 14 amino acids. V was clipped by 3 bases and J by 3 bases, with 12 bases between them. Germline loops: CDR1 SGHTA, CDR2 FQGNSA. CDR3 residues: CASSLSTRYYEQYF. The CDR3 nucleotides are TGTGCCAGCAGCTTGAGCACACGATACTACGAGCAGTACTTC.

This clonotype was observed at least ten times. The genes are TRBV29-1 and TRBJ2-7; possibly TRBD1 for D (5 bases). The CDR3 contains 12 residues. The ends were cut back, 6 bases at V and 1 base at J, with 10 bases in the middle. Germline V gene lookup returns CDR1 SQVTM and CDR2 ANQGSEA. The CDR3 is CSVDSGSYEQYF. The CDR3 DNA reads TGCAGCGTGGATTCAGGGTCCTACGAGCAGTACTTC.

This clonotype appeared a few times. CDR3 nucleotide sequence: TGTGCCAGCAGTCTCGGGTGGGGTTCTACTTCAATCCTCCACTTT. Its protein is CASSLGWGSTSILHF. The V gene is TRBV12-3 or TRBV12-4, the J gene TRBJ1-6; D is uncertain. The CDR3 covers 15 residues. Trimming left V 5 bases short and J 15 bases short, with 23 bases between.

Many counts were recorded for this clonotype. The chain joins TRBV12-3 or TRBV12-4 to TRBJ1-3; D is ambiguous. V was trimmed by 6 bases and J by 2 bases, leaving 14 bases between them. The CDR3 length is 15 residues. This CDR3 is CASRPTGGPGNTIYF. In DNA, the CDR3 is TGTGCCAGCAGACCTACCGGTGGACCTGGAAACACCATATATTTT.

The genes are TRBV18 and TRBJ2-2, with TRBD1 identical over 7 bases. V lost 1 base to trimming and J lost 6 bases; unmatched junction nucleotides: 11. This CDR3 is 17 amino acids long. CDR1 and CDR2 from the germline V gene are KGHSH and LQKENI. The CDR3 here is CASSPRVGQPWAGELFF. Here the CDR3 DNA reads TGTGCCAGCTCACCACGAGTGGGACAGCCATGGGCCGGGGAGCTGTTTTTT. Based on the CDR3 plus reference TRBV18 and TRBJ2-2, the full variable domain is NAGVMQNPRHLVRRRGQEARLRCSPMKGHSHVYWYRQLPEEGLKFMVYLQKENIIDESGMPKERFSAEFPKEGPSILRIQQVVRGDSAAYFCASSPRVGQPWAGELFFGEGSRLTVL.

This clonotype was seen repeatedly, ten times or more. The rearrangement links TRBV7-9 to TRBJ2-3, with D perhaps TRBD2 (7 bases). The germline CDR1 and CDR2 sequences are SEHNR and FQNEAQ (reference sequence). The CDR3 is made up of 15 amino acids. Trimming left V 4 bases short and J 1 base short, with 12 bases between. Written as DNA, the CDR3 is TGTGCCAGCAGCTCGGGGGGACAAGGCACAGATACGCAGTATTTT. Protein product: CASSSGGQGTDTQYF. Looking up the rest from reference TRBV7-9 and TRBJ2-3 gives the full variable domain: DTGVSQNPRHKITKRGQNVTFRCDPISEHNRLYWYRQTLGQGPEFLTYFQNEAQLEKSRLLSDRFSAERPKGSFSTLEIQRTEQGDSAMYLCASSSGGQGTDTQYFGPGTRLTVL.

This clonotype came up a few times. CDR3 DNA sequence: TGTGCCAGCAGGGGCAGGGGGCGACTCGGTGAGCAGTTCTTC. This gives the protein CASRGRGRLGEQFF. V gene TRBV2 combines with J gene TRBJ2-1; 8 nucleotides match TRBD1. This CDR3 contains 14 residues. CDR1 is SNHLY, CDR2 FYNNEI, per germline. Trimming removed 6 bases from V and 9 bases from J; junction bases left unmatched: 10.

The rearrangement uses TRBV7-6 and TRBJ2-1, with 8 bases matching TRBD1. The germline V gene has CDR1 SGHVS and CDR2 FNYEAQ. V lost 5 bases and J lost 1; bases outside the gene matches: 13. This CDR3 contains 18 residues. CDR3 DNA sequence: TGTGCCAGCAGCCTGTGGATCGCCGGGACAGGATCCTACAATGAGCAGTTCTTC. Its translation: CASSLWIAGTGSYNEQFF.

This clonotype came up many times. The rearrangement uses TRBV7-2 and TRBJ2-7; TRBD1 might be the D (6 bases). V shed 1 base and J shed 1 base, with 11 bases lying between them. The germline V gene has CDR1 SGHTA and CDR2 FQGNSA. The CDR3 is 15 residues long. CDR3 coding DNA: TGTGCCAGCAGCTTAGGGCGGACAGCGTCCTACGAGCAGTACTTC. Translating it yields CASSLGRTASYEQYF.

The chain couples TRBV5-4 to TRBJ2-3, with D unclear. The CDR3 extends over 13 amino acids. Germline CDR1 is SGHNT and CDR2 is YYREEE (reference sequence). Trimming left V 4 bases short and J 5 bases short, with 11 bases between. Here the CDR3 DNA reads TGTGCCAGCAGCCCTGGCGGCGGAGATACGCAGTATTTT. Amino acid sequence: CASSPGGGDTQYF.

This clonotype was picked up a small number of times. The chain links TRBV20-1 to TRBJ2-1, with no clear D. Trimming removed 2 bases from V and 8 bases from J, with 10 bases in between. The germline gives CDR1 DFQATT, CDR2 SNEGSKA (reference sequence). CDR3 length: 12 amino acids. CDR3 in DNA: TGCAGTGCTAGATATGATCGGCATGAGCAGTTCTTC. This translates into CSARYDRHEQFF.

This rearrangement joins TRBV19 to TRBJ2-5, with TRBD1 matching over 7 bases. V was pared by 5 bases and J by 3 bases, with 6 bases of the junction left unmatched. Germline values: CDR1 LNHDA, CDR2 SQIVND (reference sequence). This CDR3 has 14 amino acids. CDR3 protein: CASSQTGTEETQYF. The CDR3 nucleotides are TGTGCCAGTAGTCAAACCGGGACAGAAGAGACCCAGTACTTC.

This clonotype was seen at least ten times. This chain uses TRBV20-1 with TRBJ2-2; 7 nucleotides align to TRBD2. Per germline, CDR1 DFQATT and CDR2 SNEGSKA (reference sequence). V was pared by 5 bases and J by 1 base, with 4 bases of the junction left unmatched. There are 14 residues in the CDR3. CDR3 DNA: TGCAGTGCTCCCCGCGGGGGGAACACCGGGGAGCTGTTTTTT. Its translation: CSAPRGGNTGELFF.

This clonotype appeared many times. The chain links TRBV20-1 to TRBJ2-1; tentatively, D is TRBD1 (6 bases). CDR3 length equals 15 residues. V shed 6 bases and J shed 9 bases, with 24 bases lying between them. CDR1 and CDR2 (germline): DFQATT, SNEGSKA (reference sequence). CDR3 bases: TGCAGTGCGACAGGACAGTTTCATCCCAGCGGTGAGCAGTTCTTC. As protein: CSATGQFHPSGEQFF.

This clonotype was counted many times. V usage is TRBV7-9 and J usage is TRBJ1-5, with D possibly being TRBD1 (5 bases). V was pared by 5 bases and J by 7 bases, with 12 bases between. The CDR3 totals 13 residues. Per the germline V gene, CDR1 is SEHNR and CDR2 is FQNEAQ (reference sequence). The CDR3 loop is CASSPRGEQPQHF. The CDR3 DNA reads as TGTGCCAGCAGCCCGAGGGGAGAGCAGCCCCAGCATTTT. The whole variable domain, filled in from reference TRBV7-9 and TRBJ1-5, reads DTGVSQNPRHKITKRGQNVTFRCDPISEHNRLYWYRQTLGQGPEFLTYFQNEAQLEKSRLLSDRFSAERPKGSFSTLEIQRTEQGDSAMYLCASSPRGEQPQHFGDGTRLSIL.

Ten or more counts support this clonotype. As DNA, the CDR3 is TGTGCCAGCAGTTACGTTCTCAGGGGTGGCGCCGGGGAGCTGTTTTTT. It codes for CASSYVLRGGAGELFF. The chain combines TRBV6-5 with TRBJ2-2; D possibly corresponds to TRBD1 (6 bases). The CDR3 is made up of 16 amino acids. Germline V gives CDR1 MNHEY, CDR2 SVGAGI. V gave up 2 bases and J gave up 6 bases, with 16 bases separating them.

This clonotype was found many times. V and J are TRBV29-1 and TRBJ2-2; D is unresolved. Trimming shortened V by 4 bases and J by 2 bases, and 5 bases separated the two germline ends. Germline V lookup: CDR1 SQVTM, CDR2 ANQGSEA. The CDR3 totals 12 residues. Here the CDR3 reads CSVVINTGELFF. CDR3 DNA sequence: TGCAGCGTTGTGATAAACACCGGGGAGCTGTTTTTT.

This clonotype came up many times. The chain has TRBV4-2 and TRBJ2-7; 8 bases line up with TRBD2. With 1 base clipped from V and 4 bases from J, the junction kept 3 bases outside the gene matches. The CDR3 consists of 14 residues. Germline assignment: CDR1 LGHNA and CDR2 YNFKEQ. The CDR3 DNA reads TGTGCCAGCAGCCAAGGAACTAGCGGTTACGAGCAGTACTTC. Protein: CASSQGTSGYEQYF.

The chain carries TRBV4-3 and TRBJ1-3, with 9 bases matching TRBD1. This CDR3 has 15 amino acids. V lost 4 bases to trimming and J lost 7 bases; unmatched junction nucleotides: 8. Germline lookup yields CDR1 LGHNA and CDR2 YSLEER. The CDR3: CASSPLGTGSNTIYF. The CDR3 DNA follows: TGCGCCAGCAGCCCCCTAGGGACAGGGAGCAACACCATATATTTT.

The chain joins TRBV28 to TRBJ2-1, with TRBD1 as a possible D gene (6 bases). The germline CDR1 and CDR2 sequences are MDHEN and SYDVKM. Trimming shortened V by 5 bases and J by 2 bases, and 13 bases separated the two germline ends. CDR3 length: 15 amino acids. The CDR3: CASSTGTPTYNEQFF. The CDR3 nucleotides read TGTGCCAGCAGTACTGGGACACCTACCTACAATGAGCAGTTCTTC.

This clonotype was observed a few times. The V gene is TRBV7-2, the J gene TRBJ1-1; D gene uncertain. The CDR3 has 13 amino acids. The V end was cut by 5 bases, the J end by 0 bases, with 7 bases between. CDR1 is SGHTA and CDR2 is FQGNSA in the germline V gene. The CDR3 spells CASSARMNTEAFF. The DNA for the CDR3 is TGTGCCAGCAGCGCCCGGATGAACACTGAAGCTTTCTTT.

The chain is built from TRBV2 and TRBJ2-7; a weak D match, TRBD2 (6 bases). The germline V and J ends were trimmed by 7 bases and 1 base, with 11 bases remaining between them. Germline V gives CDR1 SNHLY, CDR2 FYNNEI. The CDR3 spans 13 residues. In DNA, the CDR3 is TGTGCCAGCATGGGACTGACTTCCTACGAGCAGTACTTC. This translates into CASMGLTSYEQYF.